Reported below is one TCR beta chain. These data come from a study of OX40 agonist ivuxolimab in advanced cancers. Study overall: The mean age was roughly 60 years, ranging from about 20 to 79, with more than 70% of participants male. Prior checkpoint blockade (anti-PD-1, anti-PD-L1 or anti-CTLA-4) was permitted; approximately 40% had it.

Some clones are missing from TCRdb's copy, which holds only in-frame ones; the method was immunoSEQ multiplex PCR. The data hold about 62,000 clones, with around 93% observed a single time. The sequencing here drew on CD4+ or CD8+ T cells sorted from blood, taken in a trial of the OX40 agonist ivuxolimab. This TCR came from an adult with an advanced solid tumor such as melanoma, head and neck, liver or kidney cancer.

CDR3: CASSRGQGNSPLHF. Here the CDR3 DNA reads TGTGCCAGTAGTCGGGGACAGGGGAATTCACCCCTCCACTTT. The J gene is TRBJ1-6, the V gene TRBV19; 10 bases map to TRBD1. The CDR3 is 14 amino acids. The V segment lost 5 bases and the J segment 7 bases; nucleotides outside the gene matches: 2. Germline assignment: CDR1 LNHDA and CDR2 SQIVND (reference sequence).